The 25 T cell receptor beta chains reported below all come from one sample, sequenced in a study of metastatic and nonmetastatic thyroid tumors. TCRdb re-called clones via MiXCR from the PCR reads. Altogether some 20,000 clones are present, roughly 36% being singletons, with the ten largest covering around 30%. Thyroid surgery took place with no prior treatment in any patient. Sequencing used tumor tissue. The receptor set was obtained from a female donor with papillary thyroid cancer or a benign thyroid nodule (not recorded which). Some clones in this sample may be carry-over from other donors' samples.

This clone ranks as medium-sized. The V call is TRBV6-1, the J call TRBJ2-4; TRBD1 matches 8 bases. Germline V lookup: CDR1 MNHNS, CDR2 SASEGT. The CDR3 extends over 16 amino acids. The J segment lost 5 bases and the V segment lost 6 bases, leaving 12 bases of the junction unmatched. The CDR3 DNA is TGTGCCAGCAGGGTCGAAGGACAGGGAATTGAAAACATTCAGTACTTC. This codes for CASRVEGQGIENIQYF.

This sequence joins TRBV11-2 and TRBJ2-2; D possibly corresponds to TRBD1 (6 bases). The germline V gene has CDR1 SGHAT and CDR2 FQNNGV. CDR3 size: 15 residues. Trimming removed 6 bases at V and 3 bases at J, with 14 bases between. Written as DNA, the CDR3 is TGTGCCAGCAGGTGGACAGATCTCGACACCGGGGAGCTGTTTTTT. Translated, it gives CASRWTDLDTGELFF.

The table lists this clone with a few counts. CDR3 in DNA: TGTGCCAGCAGTTTAGTGACAGGGGTTTCTGGCTACACCTTC. Protein: CASSLVTGVSGYTF. This sequence joins TRBV12-3 or TRBV12-4 and TRBJ1-2; 8 nucleotides align to TRBD1. This CDR3 spans 14 amino acids. V lost 1 base and J lost 7; bases outside the gene matches: 5.

V gene TRBV6-1 combines with J gene TRBJ2-1; TRBD2 matches at 7 bases. Germline assignment: CDR1 MNHNS and CDR2 SASEGT. V was pared by 4 bases and J by 7 bases, with 1 base of the junction left unmatched. The CDR3 covers 12 residues. The CDR3 DNA follows: TGTGCCAGCAGTGTTAGCGGGAATGAGCAGTTCTTC. Translating it yields CASSVSGNEQFF.

The chain carries TRBV20-1 and TRBJ1-6; a possible D gene is TRBD1 (5 bases). V lost 3 bases and J lost 7, with 22 bases in between. Germline V CDR1 and CDR2: DFQATT, SNEGSKA (reference sequence). This CDR3 spans 17 amino acids. The CDR3 loop reads CSASDFRDVSPNSPLHF. The CDR3 DNA reads TGCAGTGCTAGCGATTTCCGGGACGTTAGTCCAAATTCACCCCTCCACTTT.

In regard to this clone: A much larger clone differs by one base, so this may be a read error. The chain is built from TRBV6-1 and TRBJ2-7, with TRBD2 as a possible D gene (5 bases). The CDR3 covers 15 residues. The V gene's germline CDR1 is MNHNS and CDR2 SASEGT. V shed 5 bases and J shed 4 bases, with 18 bases lying between them. The DNA for the CDR3 is TGTGCCAGCAGTAATGGATCTGCGGGCACGTACGAGCAGTACTTC. This gives the protein CASSNGSAGTYEQYF.

The V call is TRBV20-1, the J call TRBJ2-2, with 8 bases lining up with TRBD2. Germline lookup yields CDR1 DFQATT and CDR2 SNEGSKA (reference sequence). The J segment lost 2 bases and the V segment lost 4 bases, leaving 6 bases of the junction unmatched. The CDR3 spans 15 residues. The CDR3 DNA is TGCAGTGCTACTACCGGGGGGGCCAACACCGGGGAGCTGTTTTTT. Protein product: CSATTGGANTGELFF.

The chain joins TRBV11-2 to TRBJ2-1; D is perhaps TRBD1 or TRBD2 (5 bases each). This CDR3 is built from 15 residues. Trimming removed 0 bases at V and 4 bases at J, with 10 bases between. The V gene's germline CDR1 is SGHAT and CDR2 FQNNGV. For the CDR3, the DNA is TGTGCCAGCAGCTTAGAGGGGGTGACTTACAATGAGCAGTTCTTC. Its protein is CASSLEGVTYNEQFF. Together with reference TRBV11-2 and TRBJ2-1, the CDR3 gives the full variable domain: EAGVAQSPRYKIIEKRQSVAFWCNPISGHATLYWYQQILGQGPKLLIQFQNNGVVDDSQLPKDRFSAERLKGVDSTLKIQPAKLEDSAVYLCASSLEGVTYNEQFFGPGTRLTVL.

This clone was seen a few times. The rearrangement joins TRBV12-3 or TRBV12-4 to TRBJ2-3; D is uncertain. The CDR3 has 12 amino acids. Trimming took 8 bases from V and 2 from J, leaving 8 bases between them. CDR3 nucleotide sequence: TGTGCCAGCGGCGGTAACACAGATACGCAGTATTTT. Its translation is CASGGNTDTQYF.

This clone has just a few counts. V is TRBV20-1 and J is TRBJ1-4; 7 bases align to TRBD1. This CDR3 comprises 18 residues. CDR1 and CDR2 (germline): DFQATT, SNEGSKA (reference sequence). V shed 3 bases and J 0 bases; nucleotides not matched to a gene: 13. The CDR3 DNA sequence: TGCAGTGCTAGGCCCGACAGGGAAAATTTTGCAACTAATGAAAAACTGTTTTTT. Encoded protein: CSARPDRENFATNEKLFF.

This clone showed up just a few times. The chain combines TRBV6-2 or TRBV6-3 with TRBJ2-7; no reliable D call. V was shortened by 8 bases and J by 7 bases, with 12 bases between the two germline ends. The CDR3 sequence is 11 residues long. Germline-derived CDR1 and CDR2 are MNHEY and SVGEGT. As DNA, the CDR3 is TGTGCCAGCGGCGACCGGACGGAGCAGTACTTC. Its protein product is CASGDRTEQYF.

The chain links TRBV11-2 to TRBJ2-1, with 9 bases fitting TRBD2. Trimming took 5 bases from V and 10 from J; bases not matched to a gene: 15. Germline CDR1 SGHAT, CDR2 FQNNGV. This CDR3 contains 16 residues. The chain's CDR3 is CASSPAGGRATGEQFF. CDR3 bases: TGTGCCAGCAGCCCTGCGGGCGGGAGGGCCACCGGGGAGCAGTTCTTC. Based on the CDR3 plus reference TRBV11-2 and TRBJ2-1, the full variable domain is EAGVAQSPRYKIIEKRQSVAFWCNPISGHATLYWYQQILGQGPKLLIQFQNNGVVDDSQLPKDRFSAERLKGVDSTLKIQPAKLEDSAVYLCASSPAGGRATGEQFFGPGTRLTVL.

This clone was seen a handful of times. The chain combines TRBV27 with TRBJ2-7; a weak D match, TRBD2 (5 bases). Trimming shortened V by 6 bases and J by 0 bases, and 15 bases separated the two germline ends. In germline, CDR1 is MNHEY, CDR2 SMNVEV (reference sequence). This CDR3 spans 15 amino acids. The DNA for the CDR3 is TGTGCCAGCAGGCTAGCTACCGTTGGCTCCTACGAGCAGTACTTC. Protein product: CASRLATVGSYEQYF.

This clone has a single count. The chain uses TRBV11-3 and TRBJ2-7; D tentatively reads TRBD1 or TRBD2 (5 bases each). The length of the CDR3 is 15 residues. V was trimmed by 5 bases and J by 3 bases, leaving 17 bases between them. In germline, CDR1 is SGHNT, CDR2 YENEEA. CDR3 DNA: TGTGCCAGCAGCCTACGGGACGATGGGGACTACGAGCAGTACTTC. Translating it yields CASSLRDDGDYEQYF.

This clone was picked up many times. The J gene is TRBJ2-1, the V gene TRBV27; 14 bases match TRBD2. With V trimmed by 4 bases and J by 6 bases, 5 bases remained unmatched. Germline assignment: CDR1 MNHEY and CDR2 SMNVEV (reference sequence). This CDR3 has 16 amino acids. CDR3 DNA: TGTGCCAGCAGTTCCAGACTAGCGGGAGGGACCAATGAGCAGTTCTTC. It yields the protein CASSSRLAGGTNEQFF.

The sample holds a few counts of this clone. The chain recombines TRBV5-1 with TRBJ1-3; possible D gene TRBD1, 5 bases. The V end was cut by 0 bases, the J end by 1 base, with 11 bases between. The CDR3 runs 16 residues. Germline V CDR1 and CDR2: SGHRS, YFSETQ. The DNA of the CDR3 is TGCGCCAGCAGCTTGGAGGGACGGTCATCTGGAAACACCATATATTTT. Protein product: CASSLEGRSSGNTIYF.

The rearrangement joins TRBV5-1 to TRBJ2-3, with 9 nucleotides matching TRBD2. This CDR3 comprises 15 residues. Germline lookup yields CDR1 SGHRS and CDR2 YFSETQ. Trimming cost V 1 base and J 6 bases; bases outside gene matches: 6. The CDR3 bases are TGCGCCAGCAGCTTGTACGGCGGGAGGGAGGATACGCAGTATTTT. Translation: CASSLYGGREDTQYF.

This clone was detected only a few times. The genes are TRBV6-1 and TRBJ2-7; D perhaps matches TRBD2 (6 bases). The CDR3 is made up of 15 amino acids. V was cut by 6 bases and J by 3 bases, with 18 bases left in between. Germline assignment: CDR1 MNHNS and CDR2 SASEGT. The CDR3 nucleotides read TGTGCCAGCAGGGCCGAAGGAGGGACCCTCTACGAGCAGTACTTC. This sequence encodes CASRAEGGTLYEQYF.

This clone has more than one count but fewer than ten. This CDR3 is CASSWVAGSEQFF. DNA of the CDR3: TGTGCCAGCAGTTGGGTAGCTGGGAGTGAGCAGTTCTTC. The chain employs TRBV12-3 or TRBV12-4 and TRBJ2-1; possibly TRBD2 for D (5 bases). The CDR3 is made up of 13 amino acids. The ends were cut back, 4 bases at V and 9 bases at J, with 13 bases in the middle.

J is TRBJ2-3 and V is TRBV7-2; 7 bases match TRBD1. This CDR3 has 13 residues. V was clipped by 4 bases and J by 8 bases; unmatched bases: 6. Germline-derived CDR1 and CDR2 are SGHTA and FQGNSA. CDR3 nucleotides: TGTGCCAGCAGCTCCCCACAGGGGATTACGCAGTATTTT. Protein product: CASSSPQGITQYF.

This clone has a handful of counts. The rearrangement links TRBV6-1 to TRBJ2-5, with D uncertain. The V gene lost 2 bases and the J gene lost 2 bases, with 3 bases spanning the gap. The CDR3 covers 12 residues. CDR1 MNHNS and CDR2 SASEGT come from the germline V gene. DNA of the CDR3: TGTGCCAGCAGTGAACAGCAAGAGACCCAGTACTTC. Protein sequence: CASSEQQETQYF.

A word on this clone: Germline and junction disagree at one end, which may indicate a read error. This chain joins TRBV2 and TRBJ1-2; D is unresolved. Germline lookup yields CDR1 SNHLY and CDR2 FYNNEI. The CDR3 has 15 residues. CDR3 in DNA: TGTGCCAGCAGAGAAGGTTCCCAAGCTAACTATGGCTACACCTTC. It translates to CASREGSQANYGYTF.

This clone is classed as large (0.1 to 1%). This sequence joins TRBV29-1 and TRBJ1-2; the D gene is possibly TRBD1 (6 bases). V lost 6 bases and J 10 bases, leaving 21 bases between the germline ends. The CDR3 sequence is 13 residues long. CDR1 and CDR2 (germline): SQVTM, ANQGSEA. The CDR3: CSVERQAGLPYTF. The DNA for the CDR3 is TGCAGCGTGGAAAGACAGGCCGGCTTGCCCTACACCTTC.

This clone was seen more than once but under ten times. J is TRBJ1-1 and V is TRBV6-1; no reliable D call. Trimming removed 3 bases at V and 4 bases at J, with 12 bases between. Germline CDR1 is MNHNS and CDR2 is SASEGT. This CDR3 comprises 14 residues. In DNA, the CDR3 is TGTGCCAGCAGTGATAAGTACCGGGGCACTGAAGCTTTCTTT. Translation gives CASSDKYRGTEAFF.

This clone has more than one count but fewer than ten. This sequence joins TRBV10-3 and TRBJ2-1, with 8 bases matching TRBD2. Germline trimming cut 6 bases from V and 6 bases from J; bases unmatched to any gene: 7. Per the germline V gene, CDR1 is ENHRY and CDR2 is SYGVKD. The CDR3 sequence is 14 residues long. CDR3 residues: CAIRGGGISNEQFF. CDR3 coding DNA: TGTGCCATCAGGGGCGGGGGGATAAGCAATGAGCAGTTCTTC.